A selection of T cell receptor beta chains follows, all from one sample in a study of T cells in localized non-small cell lung cancer. TCRdb's copy holds only in-frame clones and misses some; the assay was immunoSEQ multiplex PCR. Counted here are 800 to 950 clones, around 20% occurring once; the ten biggest clones make up over 25%. Sequencing was performed on normal lung tissue next to the tumor, taken before any cancer treatment. These receptors were obtained from a woman aged 35-70 years with stage II lung adenocarcinoma. Each CDR3 is given with its conserved first and last residue. A D gene is named only where the DNA matches it firmly. Rows may omit the clone size; those that give it use once, few, many or a size class.

D: NA
size: NA
V: TRBV6-8
J: TRBJ2-3
CDR3: CATRDSDTDTQYF
DNA: TGTGCCACAAGGGACTCCGACACAGATACGCAGTATTTT

D: NA
size: NA
V: TRBV18
J: TRBJ1-2
CDR3: CASSYARENGYTF
DNA: TGTGCCAGCTCGTACGCCAGGGAAAATGGCTACACCTTC

D: NA
size: few
V: TRBV15
J: TRBJ2-7
CDR3: CATSREAGMTYEQYF
DNA: TGTGCCACCAGCAGAGAAGCGGGCATGACCTACGAGCAGTACTTC

D: NA
size: few
V: TRBV11-3
J: TRBJ1-2
CDR3: CASALSGGNYGYTF
DNA: TGTGCCAGCGCACTTAGTGGGGGGAACTATGGCTACACCTTC

D: NA
size: NA
V: TRBV18
J: TRBJ2-2
CDR3: CASSPRQPGRDDAGELFF
DNA: TGTGCCAGCTCACCCCGGCAGCCGGGCCGAGATGACGCCGGGGAGCTGTTTTTT

D: NA
size: large
V: TRBV6-8
J: TRBJ1-2
CDR3: CASSSLLMTGEDYGYTF
DNA: TGTGCCAGCAGTTCCCTTCTAATGACAGGAGAAGACTATGGCTACACCTTC

D: TRBD1
size: NA
V: TRBV18
J: TRBJ2-7
CDR3: CASSTTVQGASHEQYF
DNA: TGTGCCAGCTCCACCACCGTGCAGGGGGCTAGCCACGAGCAGTACTTC

D: NA
size: few
V: TRBV19
J: TRBJ1-3
CDR3: CASREREGTGNTIYF
DNA: TGTGCCAGTAGAGAGAGGGAGGGGACTGGAAACACCATATATTTT

D: NA
size: NA
V: TRBV29-1
J: TRBJ1-1
CDR3: CSVEDQPGTEAFF
DNA: TGCAGCGTGGAGGACCAACCGGGCACTGAAGCTTTCTTT

D: TRBD2
size: medium-sized
V: TRBV11-3
J: TRBJ2-1
CDR3: CASSPPPSRTSGRGGQFF
DNA: TGTGCCAGCAGCCCACCACCTTCCCGGACTAGCGGGAGGGGGGGTCAGTTCTTC

D: NA
size: few
V: TRBV10-3
J: TRBJ2-7
CDR3: CAISESSQFSYEQYF
DNA: TGTGCCATCAGTGAGTCGAGTCAGTTTTCCTACGAGCAGTACTTC

D: TRBD1
size: NA
V: TRBV12-5
J: TRBJ1-6
CDR3: CASSTGVGSPLHF
DNA: TGTGCCAGCTCAACAGGGGTGGGTTCACCCCTCCACTTT

D: NA
size: large
V: TRBV11-3
J: TRBJ2-7
CDR3: CASSLGGAGSGYEQYF
DNA: TGTGCCAGCAGCTTAGGAGGGGCGGGTAGCGGTTACGAGCAGTACTTC

D: TRBD2
size: large
V: TRBV11-3
J: TRBJ2-1
CDR3: CASSLTSGKYNEQFF
DNA: TGTGCCAGCAGCTTAACTAGCGGGAAATACAATGAGCAGTTCTTC

D: NA
size: few
V: TRBV6-8
J: TRBJ1-4
CDR3: CASSYSWGGEKLFF
DNA: TGTGCCAGCAGTTACTCGTGGGGCGGTGAAAAACTGTTTTTT

D: TRBD2
size: once
V: TRBV29-1
J: TRBJ2-3
CDR3: CSVDSSGSFTDTQYF
DNA: TGCAGCGTTGATTCTAGCGGGAGCTTCACAGATACGCAGTATTTT

D: NA
size: NA
V: TRBV11-3
J: TRBJ1-3
CDR3: CASSLRVSSGNTIYF
DNA: TGTGCCAGCAGCTTACGCGTTAGCTCTGGAAACACCATATATTTT

D: NA
size: few
V: TRBV15
J: TRBJ2-1
CDR3: CATSRWTDHPGNEQFF
DNA: TGTGCCACCAGCCGCTGGACAGACCACCCAGGGAATGAGCAGTTCTTC

D: TRBD2
size: NA
V: TRBV18
J: TRBJ2-2
CDR3: CASSPPTRGYGGELFF
DNA: TGTGCCAGCTCACCACCGACGCGGGGGTATGGCGGGGAGCTGTTTTTT

D: TRBD1
size: NA
V: TRBV9
J: TRBJ1-2
CDR3: CASSLESGQGNYGYTF
DNA: TGTGCCAGCAGCTTAGAGTCTGGACAGGGGAACTATGGCTACACCTTC

D: TRBD1
size: large
V: TRBV6-7
J: TRBJ1-3
CDR3: CASSYVRRGPRYTIYF
DNA: TGTGCCAGCAGTTACGTGCGCAGGGGGCCGCGTTACACCATATATTTT

D: TRBD2
size: NA
V: TRBV10-2
J: TRBJ2-2
CDR3: CASSEWLAGDGELFF
DNA: TGCGCCAGCAGTGAGTGGCTAGCGGGAGACGGGGAGCTGTTTTTT

D: NA
size: NA
V: TRBV19
J: TRBJ2-7
CDR3: CASSISLGVYEQYF
DNA: TGTGCCAGTAGTATTTCGTTAGGGGTCTACGAGCAGTACTTC

D: NA
size: NA
V: TRBV29-1
J: TRBJ2-3
CDR3: CSVVGTPSTDTQYF
DNA: TGCAGCGTTGTCGGGACACCTAGCACAGATACGCAGTATTTT

D: TRBD2
size: NA
V: TRBV11-1
J: TRBJ2-3
CDR3: CASSFRLAGEGTQYF
DNA: TGTGCCAGCAGCTTCCGTCTAGCGGGAGAGGGTACGCAGTATTTT

D: NA
size: medium-sized
V: TRBV6-8
J: TRBJ2-1
CDR3: CASSYSITSSQFF
DNA: TGTGCCAGCAGTTACTCGATAACTTCTAGTCAGTTCTTC

D: TRBD2
size: NA
V: TRBV14
J: TRBJ2-1
CDR3: CASSQGGRAGSSYNEQFF
DNA: TGTGCCAGCAGCCAAGGCGGGAGGGCCGGAAGCTCCTACAATGAGCAGTTCTTC

D: TRBD2
size: NA
V: TRBV9
J: TRBJ2-5
CDR3: CASSPGTSGGRETQYF
DNA: TGTGCCAGCAGCCCTGGGACTAGCGGGGGGCGAGAGACCCAGTACTTC

D: TRBD1
size: NA
V: TRBV11-3
J: TRBJ2-3
CDR3: CASSPGPDRAGDTQYF
DNA: TGTGCCAGCAGCCCCGGTCCGGACAGGGCGGGAGATACGCAGTATTTT

D: NA
size: few
V: TRBV6-8
J: TRBJ1-1
CDR3: CASNTGQKQNTEAFF
DNA: TGTGCCAGCAACACAGGGCAGAAACAGAACACTGAAGCTTTCTTT

D: TRBD2
size: few
V: TRBV9
J: TRBJ2-1
CDR3: CASSLRASGTFYEQFF
DNA: TGTGCCAGCAGCTTACGTGCTAGCGGGACTTTCTATGAGCAGTTCTTC

D: NA
size: once
V: TRBV15
J: TRBJ1-2
CDR3: CATSRVPGRARRIGGYTF
DNA: TGTGCCACCAGCAGAGTCCCAGGCAGGGCCCGCAGGATAGGGGGCTACACCTTC

D: TRBD2
size: once
V: TRBV18
J: TRBJ2-5
CDR3: CASSPGLAGETQYF
DNA: TGTGCCAGCTCTCCTGGACTAGCGGGAGAGACCCAGTACTTC

D: NA
size: NA
V: TRBV14
J: TRBJ2-7
CDR3: CASSQVLEWQYF
DNA: TGTGCCAGCAGCCAAGTACTGGAGTGGCAGTACTTC

D: NA
size: NA
V: TRBV9
J: TRBJ2-7
CDR3: CASSVGFGRNPNNEQYF
DNA: TGTGCCAGCAGCGTAGGGTTTGGCAGGAACCCTAACAACGAGCAGTACTTC

D: NA
size: medium-sized
V: TRBV11-3
J: TRBJ1-1
CDR3: CASSLNPDGSTEAFF
DNA: TGTGCCAGCAGCTTAAATCCCGACGGGAGCACTGAAGCTTTCTTT

D: TRBD1
size: few
V: TRBV11-3
J: TRBJ1-3
CDR3: CASSSDRAGDTNTIYF
DNA: TGTGCCAGCAGCTCCGACAGGGCTGGAGACACAAACACCATATATTTT

D: TRBD1
size: NA
V: TRBV29-1
J: TRBJ2-2
CDR3: CSVEPGGHTGELFF
DNA: TGCAGCGTTGAACCAGGGGGTCACACCGGGGAGCTGTTTTTT

D: NA
size: NA
V: TRBV6-8
J: TRBJ1-5
CDR3: CASTYGGREDNQPQHF
DNA: TGTGCCAGCACCTATGGGGGCAGGGAGGACAATCAGCCCCAGCATTTT

D: TRBD1
size: NA
V: TRBV11-3
J: TRBJ2-2
CDR3: CASSSPGQITGELFF
DNA: TGTGCCAGCAGCTCCCCGGGACAGATCACCGGGGAGCTGTTTTTT